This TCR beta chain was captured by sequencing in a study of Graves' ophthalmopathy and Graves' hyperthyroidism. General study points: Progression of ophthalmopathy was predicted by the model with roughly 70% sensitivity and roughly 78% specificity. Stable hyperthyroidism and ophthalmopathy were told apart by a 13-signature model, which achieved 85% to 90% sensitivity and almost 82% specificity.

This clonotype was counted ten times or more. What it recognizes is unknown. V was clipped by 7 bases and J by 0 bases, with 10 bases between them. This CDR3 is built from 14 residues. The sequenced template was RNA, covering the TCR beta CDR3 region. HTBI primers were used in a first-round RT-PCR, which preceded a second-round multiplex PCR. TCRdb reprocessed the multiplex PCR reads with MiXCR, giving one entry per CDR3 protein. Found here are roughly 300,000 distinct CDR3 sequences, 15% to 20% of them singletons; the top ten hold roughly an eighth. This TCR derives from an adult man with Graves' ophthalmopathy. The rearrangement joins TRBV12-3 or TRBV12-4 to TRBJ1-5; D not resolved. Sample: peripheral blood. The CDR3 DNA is TGTGCCAGCACCCCAACCCTTAGCAATCAGCCCCAGCATTTT. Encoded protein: CASTPTLSNQPQHF.